This note documents a single TCR beta chain sequence. Antigen unknown. Preparation of the TCRbeta library was carried out with unique molecular identifiers. One entry per CDR3 protein, called by TCRdb with MiXCR from the PCR reads. The sample consists of about 980,000 distinct CDR3 sequences, about 31% of them appearing once. These data belong to a study of T-cell reconstitution after alpha-beta-depleted transplantation in children. Whole-study findings and limits: Where alpha-beta T cells came from about two months after transplant was reportedly several hundred expanded graft clones. After one year, T-cell counts and TCRbeta diversity mostly came from new T cells. Some patients showed high day-60 TCRbeta diversity, which derived from surviving recipient T cells and thymic progenitors.

V was cut by 4 bases and J by 7 bases, with 14 bases left in between. The CDR3 is made up of 13 amino acids. Sequencing was performed on PBMCs, mostly from graft donor cells, taken 360 days after TCRalphabeta/CD19-depleted stem cell transplant. The TCR sequence derives from a boy under three years old who had a stem cell transplant for SCID, so the T cells may come from the graft donor. The V and J genes are TRBV12-3 or TRBV12-4 and TRBJ2-7; D not resolved. The CDR3 loop reads CASSYDEFREQYF. CDR3 DNA: TGTGCCAGCAGTTACGATGAGTTCAGGGAGCAGTACTTC.